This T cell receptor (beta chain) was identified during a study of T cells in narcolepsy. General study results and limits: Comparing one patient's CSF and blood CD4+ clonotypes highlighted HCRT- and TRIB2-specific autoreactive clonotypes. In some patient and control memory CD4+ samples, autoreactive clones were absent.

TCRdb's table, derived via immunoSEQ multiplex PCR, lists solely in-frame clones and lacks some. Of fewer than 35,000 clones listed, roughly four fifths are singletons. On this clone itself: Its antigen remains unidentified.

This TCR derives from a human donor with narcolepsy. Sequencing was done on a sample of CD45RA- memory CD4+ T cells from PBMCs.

The CDR3 bases are TGTGCCAGCAGCCCGGCACGGGGAGATACGCAGTATTTT. This gives the protein CASSPARGDTQYF. V and J are TRBV6-1 and TRBJ2-3; D might be TRBD2 (5 bases). The germline V gene has CDR1 MNHNS and CDR2 SASEGT. The V gene lost 6 bases and the J gene lost 5 bases, with 12 bases spanning the gap. This CDR3 spans 13 amino acids.